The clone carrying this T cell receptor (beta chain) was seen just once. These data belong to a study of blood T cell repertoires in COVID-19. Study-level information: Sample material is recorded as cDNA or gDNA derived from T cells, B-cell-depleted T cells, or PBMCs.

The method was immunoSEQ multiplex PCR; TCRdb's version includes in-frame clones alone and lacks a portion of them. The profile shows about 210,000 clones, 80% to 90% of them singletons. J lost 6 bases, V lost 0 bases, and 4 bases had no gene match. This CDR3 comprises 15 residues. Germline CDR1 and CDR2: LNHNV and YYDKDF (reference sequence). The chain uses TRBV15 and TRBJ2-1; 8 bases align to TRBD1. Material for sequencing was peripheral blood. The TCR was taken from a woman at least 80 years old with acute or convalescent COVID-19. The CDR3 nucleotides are TGTGCCACCAGCAGAGATTATGGACAGGGCAATGAGCAGTTCTTC. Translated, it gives CATSRDYGQGNEQFF.